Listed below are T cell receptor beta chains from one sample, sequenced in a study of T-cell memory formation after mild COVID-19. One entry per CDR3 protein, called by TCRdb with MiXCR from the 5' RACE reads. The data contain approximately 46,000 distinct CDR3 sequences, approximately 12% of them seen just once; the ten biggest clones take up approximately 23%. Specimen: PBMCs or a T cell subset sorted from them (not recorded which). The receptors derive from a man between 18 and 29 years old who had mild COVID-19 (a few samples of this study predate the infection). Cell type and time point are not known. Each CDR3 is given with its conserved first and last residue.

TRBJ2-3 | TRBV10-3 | CAISESATVTDTQYF
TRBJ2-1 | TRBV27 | CASSPMGQYNEQFF
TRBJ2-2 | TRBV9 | CASSAGTVPGELFF
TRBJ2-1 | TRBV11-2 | CASSLGTLNEQFF
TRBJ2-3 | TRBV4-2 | CASSQLGWVAERNKNTDTQYF
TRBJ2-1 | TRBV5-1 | CASSLATADEQFF
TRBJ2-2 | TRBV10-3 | CAIKRDTGELFF
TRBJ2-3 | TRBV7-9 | CASSLGLDWGTSTDTQYF
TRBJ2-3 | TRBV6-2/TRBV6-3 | CASSHRDWWDTQYF
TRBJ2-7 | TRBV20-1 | CSARDLGGREQYF
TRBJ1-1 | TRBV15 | CATSRAVNTEAFF
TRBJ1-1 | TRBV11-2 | CASSLSGVEAFF
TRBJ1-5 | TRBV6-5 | CASSKLRDSWQPQHF
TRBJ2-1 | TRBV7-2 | CASSLAASGGAYNEQFF
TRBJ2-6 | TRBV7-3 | CASSLRTGTGANVLTF
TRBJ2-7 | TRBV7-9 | CASSSRPYEQYF
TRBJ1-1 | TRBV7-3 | CASSTTGGGYTEAFF
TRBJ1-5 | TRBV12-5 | CASASSGGGQPQHF
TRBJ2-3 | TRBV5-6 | CASSFYDTQYF
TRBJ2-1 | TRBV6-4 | CASSDEFSGYNEQFF
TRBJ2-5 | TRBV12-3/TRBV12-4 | CASSWGETQYF
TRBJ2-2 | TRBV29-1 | CSVGGLEELFF